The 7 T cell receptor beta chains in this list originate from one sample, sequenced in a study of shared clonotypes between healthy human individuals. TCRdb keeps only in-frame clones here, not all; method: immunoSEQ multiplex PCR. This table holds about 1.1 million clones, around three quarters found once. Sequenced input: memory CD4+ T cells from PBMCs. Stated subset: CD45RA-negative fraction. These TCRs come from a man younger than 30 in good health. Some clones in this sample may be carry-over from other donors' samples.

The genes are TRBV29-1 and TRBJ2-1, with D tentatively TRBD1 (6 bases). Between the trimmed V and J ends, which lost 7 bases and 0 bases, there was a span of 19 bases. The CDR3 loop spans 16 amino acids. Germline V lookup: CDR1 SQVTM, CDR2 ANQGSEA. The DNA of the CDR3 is TGCAGCGCACCGATACAGGGAATAAGCTCCTACAATGAGCAGTTCTTC. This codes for CSAPIQGISSYNEQFF.

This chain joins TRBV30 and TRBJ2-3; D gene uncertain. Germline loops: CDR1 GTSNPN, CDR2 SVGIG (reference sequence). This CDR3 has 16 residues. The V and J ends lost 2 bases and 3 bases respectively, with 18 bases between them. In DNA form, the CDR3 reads TGTGCCTGGAGTCCCGCACCGGGTCTTCCGACAGATACGCAGTATTTT. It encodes CAWSPAPGLPTDTQYF.

The CDR3 loop is CASSLPTDTQYF. DNA for the CDR3: TGTGCCAGCAGTCTCCCCACAGATACGCAGTATTTT. The chain couples TRBV27 to TRBJ2-3; D is unresolved. V lost 5 bases and J lost 2, with 5 bases in between. The germline V gene has CDR1 MNHEY and CDR2 SMNVEV (reference sequence). The CDR3 covers 12 residues.

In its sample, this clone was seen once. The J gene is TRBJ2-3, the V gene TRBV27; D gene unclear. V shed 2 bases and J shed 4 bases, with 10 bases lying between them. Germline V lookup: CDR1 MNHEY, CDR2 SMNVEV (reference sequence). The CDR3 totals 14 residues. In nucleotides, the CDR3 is TGTGCCAGCAGTTTAAGGCGAAGAGCAGATACGCAGTATTTT. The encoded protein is CASSLRRRADTQYF.

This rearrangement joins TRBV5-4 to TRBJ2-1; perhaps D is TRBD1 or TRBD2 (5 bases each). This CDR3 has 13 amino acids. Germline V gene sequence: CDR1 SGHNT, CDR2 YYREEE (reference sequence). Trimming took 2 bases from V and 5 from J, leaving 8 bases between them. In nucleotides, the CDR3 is TGTGCCAGCAGCTTCGGGGCAAACAATGAGCAGTTCTTC. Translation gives CASSFGANNEQFF. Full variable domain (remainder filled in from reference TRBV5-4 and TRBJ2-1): ETGVTQSPTHLIKTRGQQVTLRCSSQSGHNTVSWYQQALGQGPQFIFQYYREEENGRGNFPPRFSGLQFPNYSSELNVNALELDDSALYLCASSFGANNEQFFGPGTRLTVL.

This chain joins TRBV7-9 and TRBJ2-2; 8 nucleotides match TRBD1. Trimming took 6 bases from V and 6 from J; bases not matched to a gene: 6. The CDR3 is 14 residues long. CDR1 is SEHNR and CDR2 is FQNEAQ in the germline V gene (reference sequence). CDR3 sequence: CASSPQGAAGELFF. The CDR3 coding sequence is TGTGCCAGCAGTCCTCAGGGGGCCGCCGGGGAGCTGTTTTTT.

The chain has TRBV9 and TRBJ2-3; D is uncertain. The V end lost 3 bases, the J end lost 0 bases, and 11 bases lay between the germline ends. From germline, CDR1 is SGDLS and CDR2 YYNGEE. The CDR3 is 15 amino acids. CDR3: CASSASSTSTDTQYF. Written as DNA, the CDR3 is TGTGCCAGCAGCGCTTCCTCGACTAGCACAGATACGCAGTATTTT.